This TCR beta chain was recovered during a study of blood T cell repertoires in COVID-19. On the study more broadly: PBMCs, B-cell-depleted T cells, or T cells provided the cDNA or gDNA that made up the material.

Under the authors' procedure: Estimated nucleated cell counts came from reference gene primer amplification. Libraries were prepared by immunoSEQ multiplex PCR; TCRdb keeps only in-frame clonotypes and omits some of them. V and J calls and clone size are copied from that table; D and trimming were computed from the DNA. The table shows just over 90,000 clones, with around three quarters occurring only once. This clone was detected only once. The CDR3 length is 15 residues. Trimming cost V 4 bases and J 6 bases; bases outside gene matches: 9. CDR1 KGHDR and CDR2 SFDVKD come from the germline V gene. Sequenced sample: peripheral blood. The chain couples TRBV24-1 to TRBJ2-3, with 7 positions matching TRBD1. The clonotype originates from a man in his 70s with acute or convalescent COVID-19. The CDR3 DNA follows: TGTGCCACCAGTGAGCGACAGGGTTCGAGGGATACGCAGTATTTT. Protein sequence: CATSERQGSRDTQYF.